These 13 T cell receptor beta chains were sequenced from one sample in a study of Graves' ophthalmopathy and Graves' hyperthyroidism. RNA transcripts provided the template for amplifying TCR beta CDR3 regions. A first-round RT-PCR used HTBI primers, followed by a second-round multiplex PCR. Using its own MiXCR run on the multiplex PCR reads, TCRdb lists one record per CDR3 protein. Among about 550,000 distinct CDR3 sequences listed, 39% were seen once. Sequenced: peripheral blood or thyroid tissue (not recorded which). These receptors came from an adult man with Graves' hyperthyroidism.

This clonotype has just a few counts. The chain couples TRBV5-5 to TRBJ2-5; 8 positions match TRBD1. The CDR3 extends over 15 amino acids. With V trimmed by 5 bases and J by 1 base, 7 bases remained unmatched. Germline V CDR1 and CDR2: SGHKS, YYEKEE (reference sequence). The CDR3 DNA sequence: TGTGCCAGCAGATTAGGGGACAGGATCCAAGAGACCCAGTACTTC. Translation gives CASRLGDRIQETQYF.

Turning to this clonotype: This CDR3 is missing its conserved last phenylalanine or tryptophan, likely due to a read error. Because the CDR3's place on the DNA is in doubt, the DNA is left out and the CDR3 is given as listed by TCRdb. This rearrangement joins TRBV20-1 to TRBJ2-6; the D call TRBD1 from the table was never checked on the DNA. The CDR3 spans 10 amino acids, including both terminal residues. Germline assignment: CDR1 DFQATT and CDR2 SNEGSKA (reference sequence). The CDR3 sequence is CSARQGAGDT.

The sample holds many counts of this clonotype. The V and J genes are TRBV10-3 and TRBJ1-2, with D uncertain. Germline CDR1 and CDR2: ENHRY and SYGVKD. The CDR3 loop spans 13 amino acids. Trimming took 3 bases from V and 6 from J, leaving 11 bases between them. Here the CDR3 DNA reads TGTGCCATCAGTGATAGTGTTTTCGATGGCTACACCTTC. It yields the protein CAISDSVFDGYTF.

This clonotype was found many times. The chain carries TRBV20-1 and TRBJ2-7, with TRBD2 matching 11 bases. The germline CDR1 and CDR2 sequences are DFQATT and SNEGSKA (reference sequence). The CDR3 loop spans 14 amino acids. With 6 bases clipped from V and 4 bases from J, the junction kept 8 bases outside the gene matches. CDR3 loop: CSAPLAGGGYEQYF. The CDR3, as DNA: TGCAGTGCCCCCCTAGCGGGAGGTGGATACGAGCAGTACTTC.

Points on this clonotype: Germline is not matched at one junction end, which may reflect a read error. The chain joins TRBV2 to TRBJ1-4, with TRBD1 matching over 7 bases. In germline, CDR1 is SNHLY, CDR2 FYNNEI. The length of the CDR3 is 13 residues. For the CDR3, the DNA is TGTGCCAGCAGAGGCAGGGGGGGCGAAAAACTGCTTTTC. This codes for CASRGRGGEKLLF.

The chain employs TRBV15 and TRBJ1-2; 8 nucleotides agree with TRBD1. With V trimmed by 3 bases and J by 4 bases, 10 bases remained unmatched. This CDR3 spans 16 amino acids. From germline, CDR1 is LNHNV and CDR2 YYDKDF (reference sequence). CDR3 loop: CATSSWTGTGVYGYTF. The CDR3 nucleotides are TGTGCCACCAGCAGCTGGACCGGGACAGGAGTCTATGGCTACACCTTC.

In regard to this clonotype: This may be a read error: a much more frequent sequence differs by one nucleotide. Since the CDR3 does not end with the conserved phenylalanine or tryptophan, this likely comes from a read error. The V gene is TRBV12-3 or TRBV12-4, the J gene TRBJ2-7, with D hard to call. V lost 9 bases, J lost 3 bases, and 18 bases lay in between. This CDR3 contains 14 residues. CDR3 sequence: CASARILGGYEQYS. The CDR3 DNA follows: TGTGCCAGTGCCCGGATCCTCGGCGGCTACGAGCAGTACTCC.

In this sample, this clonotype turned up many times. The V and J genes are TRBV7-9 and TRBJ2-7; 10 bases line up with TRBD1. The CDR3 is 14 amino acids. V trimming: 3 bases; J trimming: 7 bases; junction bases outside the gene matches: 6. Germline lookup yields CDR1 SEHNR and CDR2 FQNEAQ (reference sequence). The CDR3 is CASSLRQGAIEQYF. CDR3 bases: TGTGCCAGCAGCTTGCGACAGGGGGCTATTGAGCAGTACTTC.

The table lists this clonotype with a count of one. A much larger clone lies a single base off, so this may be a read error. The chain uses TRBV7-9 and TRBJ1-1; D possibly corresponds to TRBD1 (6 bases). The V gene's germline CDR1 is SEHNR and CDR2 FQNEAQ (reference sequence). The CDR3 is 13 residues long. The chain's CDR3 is CAGKQGLNTEALF. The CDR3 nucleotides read TGTGCCGGTAAACAGGGACTGAACACTGAAGCTCTCTTT. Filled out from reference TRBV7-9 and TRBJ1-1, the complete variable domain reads DTGVSQNPRHKITKRGQNVTFRCDPISEHNRLYWYRQTLGQGPEFLTYFQNEAQLEKSRLLSDRFSAERPKGSFSTLEIQRTEQGDSAMYLCAGKQGLNTEALFGQGTRLTVV.

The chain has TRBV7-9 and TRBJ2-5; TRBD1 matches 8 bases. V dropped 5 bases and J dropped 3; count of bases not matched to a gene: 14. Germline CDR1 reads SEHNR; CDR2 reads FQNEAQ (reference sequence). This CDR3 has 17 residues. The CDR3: CASSRQGSHTGEETQYF. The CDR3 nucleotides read TGTGCCAGCAGCCGACAGGGGTCACACACCGGGGAAGAGACCCAGTACTTC.

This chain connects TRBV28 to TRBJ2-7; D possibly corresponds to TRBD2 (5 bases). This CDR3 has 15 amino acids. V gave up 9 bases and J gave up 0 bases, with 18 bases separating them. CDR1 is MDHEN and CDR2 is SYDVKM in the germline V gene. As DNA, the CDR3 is TGTGCCAGTCTGAACCGACGGGGTCCCTCCTACGAGCAGTACTTC. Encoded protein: CASLNRRGPSYEQYF.

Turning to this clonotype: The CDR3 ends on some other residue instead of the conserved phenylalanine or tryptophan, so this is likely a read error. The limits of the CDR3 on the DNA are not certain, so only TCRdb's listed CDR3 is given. The CDR3 loop is CASNLFPP. J is TRBJ1-1 and V is TRBV2; the table assigns TRBD1, which was not confirmed against the DNA. Ends included, the CDR3 has 8 residues. In germline, CDR1 is SNHLY, CDR2 FYNNEI.

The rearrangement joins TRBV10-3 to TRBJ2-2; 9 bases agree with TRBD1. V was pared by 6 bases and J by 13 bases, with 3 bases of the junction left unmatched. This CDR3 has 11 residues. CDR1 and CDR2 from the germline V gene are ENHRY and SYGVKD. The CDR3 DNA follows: TGTGCCATCAGCTCGGACAGGGGGCTGTTTTTT. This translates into CAISSDRGLFF.